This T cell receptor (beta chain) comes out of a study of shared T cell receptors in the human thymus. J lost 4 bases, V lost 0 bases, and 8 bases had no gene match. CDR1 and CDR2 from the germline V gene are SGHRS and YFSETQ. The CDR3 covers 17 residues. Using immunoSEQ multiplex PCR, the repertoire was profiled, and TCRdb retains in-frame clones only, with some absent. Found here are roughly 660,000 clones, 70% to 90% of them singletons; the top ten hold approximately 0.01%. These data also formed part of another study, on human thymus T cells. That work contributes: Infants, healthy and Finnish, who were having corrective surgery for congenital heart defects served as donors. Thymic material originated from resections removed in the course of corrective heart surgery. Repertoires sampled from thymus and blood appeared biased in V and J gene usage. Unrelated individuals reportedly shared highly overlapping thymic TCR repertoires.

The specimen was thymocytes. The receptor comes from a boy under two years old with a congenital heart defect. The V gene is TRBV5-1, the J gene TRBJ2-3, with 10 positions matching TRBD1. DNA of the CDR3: TGCGCCAGCAGCTTGGTAATAAGGGACAGGGGTTCAGATACGCAGTATTTT. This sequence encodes CASSLVIRDRGSDTQYF.